One sample yielded the 14 T cell receptor beta chains listed below, sequenced in a study of regulatory T cells in long-lasting Graves disease. Time point denoted: persistent/refractory GD, antithyroid drugs over 5 years with positive TRAb. PBMCs were the source of the RNA used for TCR sequencing. To make TCR beta libraries, researchers used iRepertoire HTBI primers and Arm-PCR of CDR3 regions. Using its own MiXCR run on the multiplex PCR reads, TCRdb lists one record per CDR3 protein. Of approximately 400,000 distinct CDR3 sequences in the sample, around 23% were seen once. This material consisted of peripheral blood mononuclear cells (PBMCs), taken when the disease was refractory, from a patient treated with antithyroid drugs. Receptors originate from a woman aged 40 to 55 with Graves disease.

This clonotype was picked up many times. The chain combines TRBV27 with TRBJ2-7; 7 nucleotides match TRBD1. This CDR3 contains 15 residues. Germline-derived CDR1 and CDR2 are MNHEY and SMNVEV (reference sequence). V lost 2 bases to trimming and J lost 2 bases; unmatched junction nucleotides: 6. DNA of the CDR3: TGTGCCAGCAGTTTAGGTTCAGGGGGTACCTACGAGCAGTACTTC. As protein: CASSLGSGGTYEQYF.

The chain recombines TRBV25-1 with TRBJ1-2, with 8 positions matching TRBD1. Per the germline V gene, CDR1 is MGHDK and CDR2 is SYGVNS. The junction had 5 bases not matched to a gene; V was cut back by 4 bases and J by 4 bases. This CDR3 has 14 residues. This chain's CDR3 is CASSARGRGYGYTF. The CDR3 DNA sequence: TGTGCCAGCAGTGCCAGGGGGCGCGGCTATGGCTACACCTTC.

This clonotype was observed many times. The chain joins TRBV2 to TRBJ2-7; D possibly corresponds to TRBD2 (5 bases). This CDR3 has 14 amino acids. Trimming shortened V by 3 bases and J by 2 bases, and 11 bases separated the two germline ends. The germline gives CDR1 SNHLY, CDR2 FYNNEI. CDR3 nucleotides: TGTGCCAGCAGTGAGCCCGGGGTCGCCTACGAGCAGTACTTC. This translates into CASSEPGVAYEQYF. The complete variable domain, with remaining parts taken from reference TRBV2 and TRBJ2-7, reads EPEVTQTPSHQVTQMGQEVILRCVPISNHLYFYWYRQILGQKVEFLVSFYNNEISEKSEIFDDQFSVERPDGSNFTLKIRSTKLEDSAMYFCASSEPGVAYEQYFGPGTRLTVT.

This clonotype appeared many times. The V call is TRBV12-3 or TRBV12-4, the J call TRBJ1-2, with D perhaps TRBD1 (6 bases). This CDR3 has 13 amino acids. V lost 6 bases and J lost 7, with 15 bases in between. CDR3 nucleotide sequence: TGTGCCAGCAGAGGACAGCCTACCCGTGGCTACACCTTC. Its translation is CASRGQPTRGYTF.

The genes are TRBV5-1 and TRBJ1-4, with D tentatively TRBD1 (5 bases). The CDR3 extends over 13 amino acids. The V gene's germline CDR1 is SGHRS and CDR2 YFSETQ. Deletions cut 2 bases from V and 8 bases from J, with 10 bases between. The CDR3 reads CASSFSGTEKLFF. CDR3 bases: TGCGCCAGCAGCTTCTCCGGGACCGAAAAACTGTTTTTT.

This clonotype was seen ten or more times. The chain links TRBV10-3 to TRBJ2-7, with D uncertain. Trimming shortened V by 2 bases and J by 3 bases, and 14 bases separated the two germline ends. Germline V lookup: CDR1 ENHRY, CDR2 SYGVKD. This CDR3 has 15 residues. The CDR3 DNA reads TGTGCCATCAGTGAGATAGGCCAAGGAGACTACGAGCAGTACTTC. Amino acid sequence: CAISEIGQGDYEQYF.

The J gene is TRBJ2-1, the V gene TRBV5-1; 13 bases fit TRBD2. Per the germline V gene, CDR1 is SGHRS and CDR2 is YFSETQ. CDR3 length: 16 amino acids. J gave up 3 bases and V 3 bases, and 3 bases lay outside the gene matches. CDR3 region: CASSWGLAGRYNEQFF. The DNA of the CDR3 is TGCGCCAGCAGCTGGGGACTAGCGGGACGCTACAATGAGCAGTTCTTC.

This clonotype came up many times. This sequence joins TRBV10-3 and TRBJ1-2; weak D call: TRBD1 (6 bases). Trimming pared 3 bases from V and 4 bases from J, leaving 18 bases between. The CDR3 runs 16 residues. Germline V gene lookup returns CDR1 ENHRY and CDR2 SYGVKD. The CDR3 DNA reads as TGTGCCATCAGTGACCAGACAGGATTTGAAGTCTATGGCTACACCTTC. This encodes CAISDQTGFEVYGYTF.

This clonotype has ten or more counts. The rearrangement joins TRBV28 to TRBJ2-4; weak D call: TRBD2 (6 bases). Per germline, CDR1 MDHEN and CDR2 SYDVKM. Trimming took off 2 bases at V and 1 base at J, with 6 bases between the two ends. The length of the CDR3 is 14 residues. The CDR3 sequence: CASSLAGAKNIQYF. The CDR3 DNA reads as TGTGCCAGCAGTTTAGCGGGGGCCAAAAACATTCAGTACTTC. Together with reference TRBV28 and TRBJ2-4, the CDR3 gives the full variable domain: DVKVTQSSRYLVKRTGEKVFLECVQDMDHENMFWYRQDPGLGLRLIYFSYDVKMKEKGDIPEGYSVSREKKERFSLILESASTNQTSMYLCASSLAGAKNIQYFGAGTRLSVL.

This clonotype has a handful of counts. J is TRBJ1-5 and V is TRBV7-2; TRBD1 might be the D (6 bases). Trimming shortened V by 4 bases and J by 6 bases, and 13 bases separated the two germline ends. The germline gives CDR1 SGHTA, CDR2 FQGNSA. The length of the CDR3 is 14 residues. The CDR3 DNA follows: TGTGCCAGCAGCTCTACAGGGTTTGGTCAGCCCCAGCATTTT. This codes for CASSSTGFGQPQHF.

There are many counts of this clonotype. The J gene is TRBJ1-5, the V gene TRBV25-1; D call uncertain. Per germline, CDR1 MGHDK and CDR2 SYGVNS. This CDR3 is built from 15 residues. Trimming removed 4 bases at V and 0 bases at J, with 10 bases between. The CDR3 loop is CASSGAGYSNQPQHF. In DNA form, the CDR3 reads TGTGCCAGCAGTGGTGCAGGCTATAGCAATCAGCCCCAGCATTTT.

This clonotype was seen only a few times. V usage is TRBV6-1 and J usage is TRBJ2-3, with 11 bases matching TRBD2. The CDR3 runs 17 residues. V trimming: 6 bases; J trimming: 1 base; junction bases outside the gene matches: 9. Per germline, CDR1 MNHNS and CDR2 SASEGT. In DNA, the CDR3 is TGTGCCAGCAGAAACGACCTAGCGGGAGGTCGCACAGATACGCAGTATTTT. This gives the protein CASRNDLAGGRTDTQYF.

This clonotype was picked up many times. V usage is TRBV24-1 and J usage is TRBJ2-5; D is unclear. This CDR3 region has 13 residues. CDR1 is KGHDR and CDR2 is SFDVKD in the germline V gene. V lost 6 bases and J 4 bases, leaving 11 bases between the germline ends. The CDR3 sequence is CATSRGPGETQYF. CDR3 bases: TGTGCCACCAGTCGAGGACCCGGAGAGACCCAGTACTTC.

This clonotype was seen only a few times. This rearrangement joins TRBV5-6 to TRBJ1-2; the D is unclear. Trimming shortened V by 4 bases and J by 5 bases, and 15 bases separated the two germline ends. The CDR3 is made up of 14 amino acids. Looked up from germline, CDR1 is SGHDT and CDR2 is YYEEEE. CDR3 DNA sequence: TGTGCCAGCAGCCCCATAGTGCCGACGTATGGCTACACCTTC. Translating gives CASSPIVPTYGYTF.